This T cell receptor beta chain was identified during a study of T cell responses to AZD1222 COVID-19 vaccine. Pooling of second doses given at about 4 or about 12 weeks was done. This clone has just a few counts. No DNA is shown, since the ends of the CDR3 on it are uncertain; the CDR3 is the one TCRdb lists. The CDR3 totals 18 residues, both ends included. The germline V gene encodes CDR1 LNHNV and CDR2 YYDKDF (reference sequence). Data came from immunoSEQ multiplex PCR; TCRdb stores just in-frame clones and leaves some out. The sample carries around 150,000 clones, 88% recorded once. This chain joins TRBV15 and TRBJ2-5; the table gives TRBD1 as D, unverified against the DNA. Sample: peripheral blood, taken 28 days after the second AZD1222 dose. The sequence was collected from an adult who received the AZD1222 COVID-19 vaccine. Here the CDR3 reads CATSRDRADRGFLETQYF.